These 15 T cell receptor beta chains share one sample of origin, sequenced in a study of early T cells in non-severe SARS-CoV-2 infection. TCRdb re-derived calls from the 5' RACE reads in MiXCR, one entry per CDR3 protein. The data show roughly 80,000 distinct CDR3 sequences, with around 11% seen just once and around 12% held by the top ten. The input for sequencing was whole blood, taken at baseline. These receptors all come from an adult who was a healthcare worker with PCR-confirmed SARS-CoV-2 infection or an uninfected control (not recorded which).

This chain joins TRBV6-2 or TRBV6-3 and TRBJ2-7; D gene ambiguous. Germline CDR1 and CDR2: MNHEY and SVGEGT. This CDR3 contains 14 residues. V was cut by 0 bases and J by 0 bases, with 6 bases left in between. CDR3 region: CASSYSNSSYEQYF. CDR3 DNA: TGTGCCAGCAGTTACTCGAACAGCTCCTACGAGCAGTACTTC.

This clonotype came up many times. The V and J genes are TRBV4-3 and TRBJ2-1, with 8 bases identical to TRBD2. The J segment lost 7 bases and the V segment lost 1 base, leaving 12 bases of the junction unmatched. The CDR3 is 17 residues long. The germline V gene has CDR1 LGHNA and CDR2 YSLEER. CDR3 protein: CASSQVGTGGPRNEQFF. CDR3 DNA sequence: TGCGCCAGCAGCCAAGTTGGTACGGGGGGGCCTAGGAATGAGCAGTTCTTC.

This clonotype came up many times. The chain is built from TRBV29-1 and TRBJ2-3; perhaps TRBD1 as D (8 bases). Germline V gene data show CDR1 as SQVTM and CDR2 as ANQGSEA. V lost 4 bases and J lost 5, with 16 bases in between. CDR3 size: 14 residues. The CDR3 DNA is TGCAGCGTTGCCCGCACAGGGGGGGGAGATACGCAGTATTTT. Encoded protein: CSVARTGGGDTQYF.

This clonotype came up many times. This rearrangement joins TRBV28 to TRBJ2-1; the D gene is possibly TRBD2 (6 bases). Germline values: CDR1 MDHEN, CDR2 SYDVKM. The CDR3 is 17 amino acids. The V end was cut by 3 bases, the J end by 6 bases, with 21 bases between. The CDR3 DNA reads as TGTGCCAGCAGTTTCTACGGGGACTCCCGGGCGGGCAATGAGCAGTTCTTC. Its protein is CASSFYGDSRAGNEQFF. The whole variable domain, filled in from reference TRBV28 and TRBJ2-1, reads DVKVTQSSRYLVKRTGEKVFLECVQDMDHENMFWYRQDPGLGLRLIYFSYDVKMKEKGDIPEGYSVSREKKERFSLILESASTNQTSMYLCASSFYGDSRAGNEQFFGPGTRLTVL.

This clonotype was recorded at least ten times. The chain combines TRBV11-2 with TRBJ2-1; D remains unclear. CDR1 is SGHAT and CDR2 is FQNNGV in the germline V gene. Trimming took off 1 base at V and 2 bases at J, with 15 bases between the two ends. This CDR3 region has 17 residues. CDR3 in DNA: TGTGCCAGCAGCTTAGTGGGTCGCTCGGCCCCCTACAATGAGCAGTTCTTC. This translates into CASSLVGRSAPYNEQFF.

V usage is TRBV6-5 and J usage is TRBJ1-6, with 9 bases aligning to TRBD1. Germline V CDR1 and CDR2: MNHEY, SVGAGI. The V segment lost 6 bases and the J segment 8 bases; nucleotides outside the gene matches: 8. The CDR3 runs 15 residues. Here the CDR3 reads CASRPPGTGYSPLHF. DNA of the CDR3: TGTGCCAGCAGACCCCCCGGGACAGGGTATTCACCCCTCCACTTT.

This clonotype was seen a few times. The gene calls are TRBV20-1 and TRBJ2-7, with TRBD2 identical over 8 bases. Germline loops: CDR1 DFQATT, CDR2 SNEGSKA (reference sequence). This CDR3 region has 15 residues. J lost 3 bases, V lost 3 bases, and 10 bases had no gene match. CDR3 sequence: CSASSGEQEVYEQYF. The CDR3 bases are TGCAGTGCTAGTAGCGGGGAACAGGAGGTCTACGAGCAGTACTTC.

This clonotype was found a few times. The chain recombines TRBV10-3 with TRBJ2-7; D gene uncertain. The CDR3 has 12 residues. Between the trimmed V and J ends, which lost 4 bases and 7 bases, there was a span of 11 bases. Germline CDR1 ENHRY, CDR2 SYGVKD. The CDR3 DNA is TGTGCCATCAGTGTTGCCGAGGAGGAGCAGTACTTC. Translating gives CAISVAEEEQYF.

This clonotype was counted between two and nine times. The chain links TRBV4-3 to TRBJ2-1, with D possibly TRBD1 on 6 matching bases. Germline V CDR1 and CDR2: LGHNA, YSLEER. Trimming pared 0 bases from V and 0 bases from J, leaving 9 bases between. The CDR3 has 16 amino acids. CDR3 sequence reads: CASSQDQGGSYNEQFF. CDR3 sequence (DNA): TGCGCCAGCAGCCAAGATCAAGGGGGCTCCTACAATGAGCAGTTCTTC.

This clonotype has a handful of counts. This chain links TRBV20-1 with TRBJ2-7; 7 bases map to TRBD2. V shed 6 bases, J shed 6 bases, and the junction held 11 bases outside the gene matches. Germline assignment: CDR1 DFQATT and CDR2 SNEGSKA (reference sequence). The CDR3 runs to 13 residues. CDR3 bases: TGCAGTGCCCTGGGGGGGGTTTTGAGCGAGCAGTACTTC. It yields the protein CSALGGVLSEQYF.

This chain connects TRBV12-3 or TRBV12-4 to TRBJ2-2, with 9 positions matching TRBD2. The CDR3 covers 16 residues. V lost 6 bases to trimming and J lost 4 bases; unmatched junction nucleotides: 9. CDR3 DNA sequence: TGTGCCAGCAGAACACGAGCGGGGGGACCCACCGGGGAGCTGTTTTTT. Residues: CASRTRAGGPTGELFF.

This chain connects TRBV6-6 to TRBJ2-1; perhaps TRBD2 as D (6 bases). Germline-derived CDR1 and CDR2 are MNHNY and SVGAGI (reference sequence). The germline V and J ends were trimmed by 3 bases and 2 bases, with 8 bases remaining between them. The length of the CDR3 is 14 residues. The CDR3 DNA reads as TGTGCCAGCAGTTATGCGGGGCCCTACAATGAGCAGTTCTTC. Translation: CASSYAGPYNEQFF.

This clonotype occurred a few times. V is TRBV20-1 and J is TRBJ2-7; tentatively, D is TRBD1 (5 bases). Trimming left V 2 bases short and J 5 bases short, with 13 bases between. This CDR3 has 13 amino acids. Germline V lookup: CDR1 DFQATT, CDR2 SNEGSKA (reference sequence). The CDR3 bases are TGCAGTGCTAGAAACCAGGGATGGCACGAGCAGTACTTC. Translated: CSARNQGWHEQYF.

J is TRBJ2-7 and V is TRBV7-8; D might be TRBD2 (5 bases). The CDR3 totals 18 residues. V lost 2 bases and J lost 1, with 21 bases in between. The germline gives CDR1 SGHVS, CDR2 FQNEAQ. The CDR3 sequence: CASSLRRPGARGSYEQYF. The CDR3 coding sequence is TGTGCCAGCAGCTTAAGGAGGCCAGGCGCGCGAGGTTCCTACGAGCAGTACTTC.

This clonotype occurred a few times. The CDR3 coding sequence is TGCGCCAGCAGCTCGGAGGCGGGGGCTGGAGGCTACACCTTC. Translation: CASSSEAGAGGYTF. The rearrangement links TRBV5-1 to TRBJ1-2; a weak D match, TRBD1 (6 bases). Germline values: CDR1 SGHRS, CDR2 YFSETQ. There are 14 residues in the CDR3. The germline V and J ends were trimmed by 3 bases and 8 bases, with 17 bases remaining between them.